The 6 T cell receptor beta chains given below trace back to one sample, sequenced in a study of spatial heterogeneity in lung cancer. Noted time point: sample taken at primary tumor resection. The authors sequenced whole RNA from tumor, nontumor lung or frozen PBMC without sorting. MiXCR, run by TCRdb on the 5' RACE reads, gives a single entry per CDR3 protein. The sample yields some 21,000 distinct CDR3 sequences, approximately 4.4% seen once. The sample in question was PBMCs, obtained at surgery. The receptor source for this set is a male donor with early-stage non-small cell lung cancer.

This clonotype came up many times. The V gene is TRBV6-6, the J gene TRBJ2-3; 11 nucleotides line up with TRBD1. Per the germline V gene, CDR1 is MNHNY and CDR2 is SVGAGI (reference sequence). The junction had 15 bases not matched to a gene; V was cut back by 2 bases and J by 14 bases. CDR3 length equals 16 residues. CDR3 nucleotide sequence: TGTGCCAGCAGTTACGTCCGGGACAGGGGGAGGAGGATCGGGTATTTT. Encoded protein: CASSYVRDRGRRIGYF.

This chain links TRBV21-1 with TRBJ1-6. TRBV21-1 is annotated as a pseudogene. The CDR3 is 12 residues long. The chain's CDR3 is CASSKLRTGLHF. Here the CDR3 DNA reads TGTGCCAGCAGCAAATTGAGGACGGGCCTCCACTTT.

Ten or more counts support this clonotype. In nucleotides, the CDR3 is TGTGCCAGCAGTCCTTCGACAGGGGGTTACACAGATACGCAGTATTTT. Translated: CASSPSTGGYTDTQYF. The chain uses TRBV6-1 and TRBJ2-3; TRBD1 aligns across 9 bases. CDR3 length equals 16 residues. The ends lost 5 bases at V and 2 bases at J; junction bases unmatched: 8. CDR1 is MNHNS and CDR2 is SASEGT in the germline V gene.

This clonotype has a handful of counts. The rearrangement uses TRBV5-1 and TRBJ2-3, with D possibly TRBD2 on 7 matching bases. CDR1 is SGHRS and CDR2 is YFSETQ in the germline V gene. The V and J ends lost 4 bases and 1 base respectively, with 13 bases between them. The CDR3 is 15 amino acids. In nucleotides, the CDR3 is TGCGCCAGCAGCCTCACCGGGGGGCGCACAGATACGCAGTATTTT. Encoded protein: CASSLTGGRTDTQYF.

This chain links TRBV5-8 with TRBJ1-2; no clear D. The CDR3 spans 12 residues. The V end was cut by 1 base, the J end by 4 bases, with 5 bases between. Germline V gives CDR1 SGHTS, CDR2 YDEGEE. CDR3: CASSLFPYGYTF. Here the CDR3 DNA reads TGTGCCAGCAGCTTGTTCCCCTATGGCTACACCTTC.

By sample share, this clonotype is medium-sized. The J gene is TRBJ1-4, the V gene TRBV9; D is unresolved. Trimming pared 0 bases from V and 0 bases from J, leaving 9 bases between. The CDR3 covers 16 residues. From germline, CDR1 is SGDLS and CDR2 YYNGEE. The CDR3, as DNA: TGTGCCAGCAGCGTAGGGTCAGGTGCAACTAATGAAAAACTGTTTTTT. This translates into CASSVGSGATNEKLFF. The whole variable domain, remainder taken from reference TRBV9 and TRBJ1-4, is DSGVTQTPKHLITATGQRVTLRCSPRSGDLSVYWYQQSLDQGLQFLIQYYNGEERAKGNILERFSAQQFPDLHSELNLSSLELGDSALYFCASSVGSGATNEKLFFGSGTQLSVL.